The next 23 T cell receptor beta chains were all read from a single sample in a study of shared clonotypes between healthy human individuals. Assay: immunoSEQ multiplex PCR; the TCRdb copy retains only in-frame clones and omits some. Of 1,100,000 or so clones in the sample, 78% were seen once. The sequenced sample was memory CD4+ T cells from PBMCs. Subset here: CD45RA-negative fraction. These receptor sequences come from a young man in good health. Some clones in this sample may be carry-over from other donors' samples.

This chain joins TRBV11-2 and TRBJ1-3; D gene ambiguous. This CDR3 spans 14 amino acids. Germline CDR1 is SGHAT and CDR2 is FQNNGV. V was clipped by 5 bases and J by 3 bases, with 11 bases between them. The CDR3 protein is CASSRISDGNTIYF. CDR3 DNA: TGTGCCAGCAGCCGAATATCGGATGGAAACACCATATATTTT.

J is TRBJ2-3 and V is TRBV9, with a possible D match to TRBD1 (6 bases). The CDR3 is made up of 14 amino acids. With 1 base removed from V and 1 base from J, the gap between germline ends came to 7 bases. Looked up from germline, CDR1 is SGDLS and CDR2 is YYNGEE. In nucleotides, the CDR3 is TGTGCCAGCAGCGTAAGACAGGGCACAGATACGCAGTATTTT. Its protein is CASSVRQGTDTQYF.

The chain carries TRBV28 and TRBJ1-5; possibly TRBD1 for D (6 bases). The CDR3 length is 14 residues. The ends were cut back, 11 bases at V and 6 bases at J, with 20 bases in the middle. Germline V gene lookup returns CDR1 MDHEN and CDR2 SYDVKM. Written as DNA, the CDR3 is TGTGCCGCACAGGGCTCGCTTCGAATTCAGCCCCAGCATTTT. It yields the protein CAAQGSLRIQPQHF.

The chain joins TRBV19 to TRBJ2-1; 9 bases match TRBD2. Losses at the gene ends were 7 bases for V and 3 bases for J; bases not matched to a gene: 4. In germline, CDR1 is LNHDA, CDR2 SQIVND (reference sequence). This CDR3 comprises 14 residues. This chain's CDR3 is CASTAGGVYNEQFF. The CDR3 nucleotides are TGTGCCAGTACGGCGGGAGGGGTCTACAATGAGCAGTTCTTC.

The chain combines TRBV2 with TRBJ2-5; D unresolved. Germline assignment: CDR1 SNHLY and CDR2 FYNNEI. V was trimmed by 3 bases and J by 2 bases, leaving 7 bases between them. This CDR3 has 13 residues. This chain's CDR3 is CASSDEAQETQYF. The CDR3 DNA reads TGTGCCAGCAGTGATGAGGCTCAAGAGACCCAGTACTTC.

This clone has just a few counts. J is TRBJ1-5 and V is TRBV7-2; D remains ambiguous. Germline values: CDR1 SGHTA, CDR2 FQGNSA. The CDR3 has 15 residues. With 3 bases removed from V and 4 bases from J, the gap between germline ends came to 13 bases. The CDR3 protein is CASSFSGRANQPQHF. The CDR3 nucleotides read TGTGCCAGCAGCTTTAGCGGTAGGGCTAATCAGCCCCAGCATTTT.

Here the CDR3 reads CASSRRSSSYNEQFF. The CDR3 coding sequence is TGTGCCAGCAGTAGGAGGTCGAGCTCCTACAATGAGCAGTTCTTC. The J gene is TRBJ2-1, the V gene TRBV6-1; weak D call: TRBD2 (5 bases). Germline CDR1 is MNHNS and CDR2 is SASEGT. Trimming took 5 bases from V and 0 from J, leaving 11 bases between them. The CDR3 totals 15 residues.

The V call is TRBV7-6, the J call TRBJ1-3; 8 nucleotides match TRBD1. The CDR3 length is 16 residues. The germline CDR1 and CDR2 sequences are SGHVS and FNYEAQ. The ends lost 0 bases at V and 0 bases at J; junction bases unmatched: 1. CDR3 protein: CASSLAGTGSGNTIYF. CDR3 DNA: TGTGCCAGCAGCTTAGCTGGGACAGGCTCTGGAAACACCATATATTTT.

The V and J genes are TRBV5-1 and TRBJ2-3; TRBD2 agrees at 7 bases. The CDR3 totals 15 residues. Trimming removed 2 bases from V and 4 bases from J; junction bases left unmatched: 7. The germline V gene encodes CDR1 SGHRS and CDR2 YFSETQ. CDR3 loop: CASSLGGRGPDTQYF. In DNA, the CDR3 is TGCGCCAGCAGCTTAGGCGGGAGAGGCCCAGATACGCAGTATTTT.

This chain uses TRBV5-1 with TRBJ1-2; no clear D. The CDR3 covers 14 residues. The germline V and J ends were trimmed by 0 bases and 4 bases, with 10 bases remaining between them. The germline V gene encodes CDR1 SGHRS and CDR2 YFSETQ. The CDR3 DNA is TGCGCCAGCAGCTTGGGCTTCGTTGGCTATGGCTACACCTTC. Amino acid sequence: CASSLGFVGYGYTF.

The J gene is TRBJ1-1, the V gene TRBV10-3; D is perhaps TRBD1 (5 bases). This CDR3 has 16 residues. The V and J ends lost 2 bases and 0 bases respectively, with 13 bases between them. CDR1 is ENHRY, CDR2 SYGVKD, per germline. CDR3 sequence (DNA): TGTGCCATCAGTGAGGCAGACAGACTTTTGAACACTGAAGCTTTCTTT. Translation: CAISEADRLLNTEAFF.

CDR3 coding DNA: TGTGCCAGCAGCCAAGAAACCGGGAGAGTTAATGAGCAGTTCTTC. Translating gives CASSQETGRVNEQFF. The rearrangement links TRBV4-2 to TRBJ2-1; weak D call: TRBD2 (6 bases). Trimming stripped 0 bases from V and 7 bases from J, with 13 bases between. There are 15 residues in the CDR3. CDR1 and CDR2 from the germline V gene are LGHNA and YNFKEQ.

The rearrangement links TRBV5-1 to TRBJ2-7; 7 bases are a match to TRBD1. This CDR3 spans 15 amino acids. Per the germline V gene, CDR1 is SGHRS and CDR2 is YFSETQ. Germline trimming cut 1 base from V and 2 bases from J; bases unmatched to any gene: 6. The CDR3 protein is CASSLRQGGAYEQYF. CDR3 nucleotide sequence: TGCGCCAGCAGCTTGAGACAGGGTGGTGCCTACGAGCAGTACTTC.

Only one count was recorded for this clone. The V gene is TRBV27, the J gene TRBJ1-1; possibly TRBD1 for D (5 bases). The germline V and J ends were trimmed by 6 bases and 6 bases, with 14 bases remaining between them. Germline V gene sequence: CDR1 MNHEY, CDR2 SMNVEV (reference sequence). The CDR3 extends over 13 amino acids. The CDR3, as DNA: TGTGCCAGCAGCTCAAGGCAGGGCGCTGAAGCTTTCTTT. This codes for CASSSRQGAEAFF.

This clone came up once. This rearrangement joins TRBV7-8 to TRBJ2-1; D ambiguous. The CDR3 has 15 amino acids. Germline V gene lookup returns CDR1 SGHVS and CDR2 FQNEAQ. Trimming took 1 base from V and 4 from J, leaving 11 bases between them. Written as DNA, the CDR3 is TGTGCCAGCAGCTTAGTGGCAAGTACGTACAATGAGCAGTTCTTC. As protein: CASSLVASTYNEQFF.

This chain connects TRBV5-1 to TRBJ2-3, with D tentatively TRBD1 or TRBD2 (5 bases each). V shed 0 bases and J shed 2 bases, with 13 bases lying between them. The CDR3 runs 16 residues. Germline V gene lookup returns CDR1 SGHRS and CDR2 YFSETQ. The CDR3 protein is CASSLGAGTATDTQYF. CDR3 DNA sequence: TGCGCCAGCAGCTTGGGTGCCGGGACCGCCACAGATACGCAGTATTTT.

This clone came up once. The chain is built from TRBV28 and TRBJ2-3; D assignment may be TRBD1 or TRBD2 (5 bases each). V shed 9 bases and J shed 2 bases, with 12 bases lying between them. This CDR3 is 13 amino acids long. Per germline, CDR1 MDHEN and CDR2 SYDVKM. CDR3 sequence (DNA): TGTGCCAGTATCCGGGACCACACAGATACGCAGTATTTT. This encodes CASIRDHTDTQYF.

V gene TRBV9 combines with J gene TRBJ2-1, with 14 bases aligning to TRBD2. The ends lost 1 base at V and 13 bases at J; junction bases unmatched: 10. The CDR3 length is 16 residues. Germline-derived CDR1 and CDR2 are SGDLS and YYNGEE. The DNA of the CDR3 is TGTGCCAGCAGCGTATTAGGCGGGACTAGCGGGAGCCTTCAGTTCTTC. Protein sequence: CASSVLGGTSGSLQFF.

The CDR3 loop is CASSRGPVTSGYEQYF. CDR3 sequence (DNA): TGTGCCAGCAGCCGGGGGCCAGTGACTAGCGGCTACGAGCAGTACTTC. The chain combines TRBV7-3 with TRBJ2-7; 9 nucleotides match TRBD2. Germline V gene data show CDR1 as SGHTA and CDR2 as FQGTGA. The CDR3 spans 16 residues. V trimming: 5 bases; J trimming: 3 bases; junction bases outside the gene matches: 11.

This clone was recorded a few times. This chain links TRBV7-6 with TRBJ2-1, with a weak D call TRBD2 (6 bases). The germline V and J ends were trimmed by 1 base and 8 bases, with 9 bases remaining between them. The CDR3 is made up of 13 amino acids. CDR1 and CDR2 (germline): SGHVS, FNYEAQ. CDR3 sequence reads: CASSLGGADEQFF. CDR3 DNA: TGTGCCAGCAGCTTAGGCGGGGCAGATGAGCAGTTCTTC.

V and J are TRBV2 and TRBJ2-1; D not certain. Germline lookup yields CDR1 SNHLY and CDR2 FYNNEI. The CDR3 has 14 amino acids. Trimming pared 6 bases from V and 3 bases from J, leaving 12 bases between. The CDR3 protein is CASRPPAVYNEQFF. The DNA of the CDR3 is TGTGCCAGCAGGCCGCCGGCTGTCTACAATGAGCAGTTCTTC.

This clone was found many times. The CDR3 region has the DNA TGTGCCAGAAGGCCCGGGACAGGGGAAATGGCCCAGTACTTC. It specifies CARRPGTGEMAQYF. The V call is TRBV5-3, the J call TRBJ2-5; 10 nucleotides align to TRBD1. TRBV5-3 is an ORF; its function is uncertain. Losses at the gene ends were 5 bases for V and 9 bases for J; bases not matched to a gene: 10. CDR3 length equals 14 residues.

V usage is TRBV10-1 and J usage is TRBJ2-3; D is undetermined. This CDR3 has 12 amino acids. The V end lost 3 bases, the J end lost 5 bases, and 6 bases lay between the germline ends. Germline lookup yields CDR1 WNHNN and CDR2 SYGVQD (reference sequence). CDR3 in amino acids: CASSENQDTQYF. The DNA of the CDR3 is TGCGCCAGCAGTGAAAACCAAGATACGCAGTATTTT.